Listed here is a single T cell receptor (beta chain). What it recognizes is unknown. PBMCs numbering at least 6 million were isolated per sample. The authors extracted at least 6 micrograms of total RNA per sample. Germline V gene data show CDR1 as SGDLS and CDR2 as YYNGEE. This CDR3 contains 15 residues. With V trimmed by 4 bases and J by 0 bases, 6 bases remained unmatched. Primers used in a second PCR of about 7 to 12 cycles were a sample-barcoded 5' primer and a J-beta primer mix. A single record per CDR3 protein comes from TCRdb applying MiXCR to the 5' RACE reads. The sample has 1.8 million or so distinct CDR3 sequences; 35% to 50% are singletons. The sample belongs to a study of blood T cells in healthy people across ages. Whole-study results and caveats: It was held that the diversity estimates obtained from one million T cells were underestimates.

V gene TRBV9 combines with J gene TRBJ2-7, with 8 bases identical to TRBD1. The sequence derives from a human donor in good health. Sequencing input: blood. The CDR3 protein is CASSRQGTPSYEQYF. The CDR3 DNA sequence: TGTGCCAGCAGCAGACAGGGGACCCCCTCCTACGAGCAGTACTTC.